This T cell receptor beta chain comes out of a study of shared clonotypes between healthy human individuals. The germline V gene encodes CDR1 LGHNA and CDR2 YNFKEQ. V dropped 0 bases and J dropped 5 bases, with 13 bases sitting between them. The CDR3 has 16 amino acids. Every subset's genomic DNA went evenly onto several immunoSEQ plates. Generated by immunoSEQ multiplex PCR, the TCRdb table keeps only in-frame clones and is missing some. The data show roughly 120,000 clones, about 63% seen once. The V call is TRBV4-2, the J call TRBJ2-2, with a weak D call TRBD2 (5 bases). Input material: memory CD8+ T cells sorted from blood. The subset denotes: CD45RO+ cells pooled with CCR7-negative TemRA cells. This sequence originates from a woman aged 25-40 years in good health. This chain's CDR3 is CASSQDVWERTGELFF. The CDR3 bases are TGTGCCAGCAGCCAAGATGTTTGGGAGAGGACCGGGGAGCTGTTTTTT.